This TCR beta chain was observed in a study of blood T cell repertoires in COVID-19. Data came from immunoSEQ multiplex PCR; TCRdb stores just in-frame clones and leaves some out. Here the sample spans 130,000 or so clones, roughly 83% being singletons. This clone was counted once. The germline gives CDR1 SGHTA, CDR2 FQGTGA. V was pared by 0 bases and J by 3 bases, with 2 bases of the junction left unmatched. This CDR3 spans 16 amino acids. The sequence was obtained from a man aged 60 to 69 with acute or convalescent COVID-19. The sequenced material came from peripheral blood. The V call is TRBV7-3, the J call TRBJ1-2; TRBD1 agrees at 12 bases. The CDR3 reads CASSLTGQGADYGYTF. DNA of the CDR3: TGTGCCAGCAGCTTAACGGGACAGGGGGCTGACTATGGCTACACCTTC. Looking up the rest from reference TRBV7-3 and TRBJ1-2 gives the full variable domain: GAGVSQTPSNKVTEKGKYVELRCDPISGHTALYWYRQSLGQGPEFLIYFQGTGAADDSGLPNDRFFAVRPEGSVSTLKIQRTERGDSAVYLCASSLTGQGADYGYTFGSGTRLTVV.